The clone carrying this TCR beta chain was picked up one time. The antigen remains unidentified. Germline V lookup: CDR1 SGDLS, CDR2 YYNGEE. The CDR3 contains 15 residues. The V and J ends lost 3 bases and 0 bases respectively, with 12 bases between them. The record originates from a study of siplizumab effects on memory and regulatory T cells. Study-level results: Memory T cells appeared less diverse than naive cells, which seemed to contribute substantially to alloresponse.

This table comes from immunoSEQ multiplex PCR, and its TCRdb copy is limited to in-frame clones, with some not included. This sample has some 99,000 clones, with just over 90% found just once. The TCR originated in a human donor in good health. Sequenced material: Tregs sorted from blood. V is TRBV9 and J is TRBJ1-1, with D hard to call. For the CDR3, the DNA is TGTGCCAGCAGCGGAGGTGTGAGCCTGAACACTGAAGCTTTCTTT. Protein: CASSGGVSLNTEAFF.